At least ten counts were recorded for the clone carrying this TCR beta chain. Its antigen is not known. The data were obtained in a study of T-cell memory formation after mild COVID-19. Overall study context: The two donors had largely donor-specific TCR clusters. Notes on the study in general: Contracting clones localized mainly to CM and EM when CD4+ and mainly to EMRA when CD8+. The appearance of some responding clones in pre-infection memory suggested that cross-reactive memory joined.

Constant-segment primers were used for 5'RACE, and the resulting TCR alpha and TCR beta cDNA libraries carried sample barcodes and UMIs. TCRdb reanalysed the 5' RACE reads using MiXCR and keeps one entry per CDR3 protein. Seen here are some 40,000 distinct CDR3 sequences, about 6.1% observed once, and the top ten hold 0.7% to 0.85%. The germline gives CDR1 KGHDR, CDR2 SFDVKD. The V and J ends lost 3 bases and 4 bases respectively, with 17 bases between them. The CDR3 has 17 amino acids. The V call is TRBV24-1, the J call TRBJ2-2, with D perhaps TRBD2 (7 bases). Sequenced material: PBMCs or a T cell subset sorted from them (not recorded which). This sequence was found in an adult who had mild COVID-19 (a few samples of this study predate the infection). Cell type and time point are not known. The CDR3 sequence: CATSDPSGTGFTGELFF. DNA of the CDR3: TGTGCCACCAGTGATCCTAGCGGTACAGGGTTCACCGGGGAGCTGTTTTTT.